The rows below give T cell receptor beta chains drawn from one sample of a study of blood T cell repertoires in COVID-19. Here immunoSEQ multiplex PCR was the method, and the copy in TCRdb shows in-frame clones only, minus some. The data contain fewer than 250,000 clones, roughly nine tenths of them singletons. Sample: peripheral blood. These receptors were collected from a man in his sixties or seventies with acute or convalescent COVID-19. CDR3s include the opening cysteine and the closing phenylalanine or tryptophan. A D gene is named only where the DNA matches it firmly. A row's size may be missing; if present it is once, few, many or a size class.

v_call,j_call,d_call,clone_size,cdr3_nt,cdr3_aa
TRBV7-9,TRBJ2-3,NA,NA,TGTGCCAGCAGCCCCCCACAGGGCACAGATACGCAGTATTTT,CASSPPQGTDTQYF
TRBV30,TRBJ2-7,NA,NA,TGTGCCTGGAGCCCACCTACGACTAGTCGTACCTCCTACGAGCAGTACTTC,CAWSPPTTSRTSYEQYF
TRBV11-2,TRBJ2-7,TRBD1,NA,TGTGCCAGCAGCTTAGGGACAGGGGGCAGGTACGAGCAGTACTTC,CASSLGTGGRYEQYF
TRBV6-6,TRBJ2-5,TRBD1,NA,TGTGCCAGCAGTTACGGGACAGGGGTTGTAGAGACCCAGTACTTC,CASSYGTGVVETQYF
TRBV6-6,TRBJ2-2,TRBD2,few,TGTGCCAGCCTAAGCGGGAGTTTCTCCGGGGAGCTGTTTTTT,CASLSGSFSGELFF
TRBV18,TRBJ1-5,NA,NA,TGTGCCAGCTCACAGGGGGAGAGCAATCAGCCCCAGCATTTT,CASSQGESNQPQHF
TRBV10-3,TRBJ2-2,TRBD1,NA,TGTGCCATCAAGGGACCGGGACAGGGTCACGGGGAGCTGTTTTTT,CAIKGPGQGHGELFF
TRBV7-8,TRBJ1-2,TRBD1,few,TGTGCCAGCAGCCGAACCGGGACAGGGGGTTATGGCTACACCTTC,CASSRTGTGGYGYTF
TRBV29-1,TRBJ2-5,TRBD1,NA,TGCAGCGTTGTTTTCCAAGGACAGGGGGTAAAGGAGACCCAGTACTTC,CSVVFQGQGVKETQYF
TRBV10-3,TRBJ2-1,TRBD2,NA,TGTGCCATCAGTGAAGGTACTAGCGGGATGTCCTACAATGAGCAGTTCTTC,CAISEGTSGMSYNEQFF
TRBV18,TRBJ1-3,NA,NA,TGTGCCAGCTCACCACCGAGCGGAAAATCTGGAAACACCATATATTTT,CASSPPSGKSGNTIYF
TRBV6-5,TRBJ2-1,TRBD2,NA,TGTGCCAGCAGTTACTCGAAAGCGGGAGGGCTGAATGAGCAGTTCTTC,CASSYSKAGGLNEQFF
TRBV5-1,TRBJ2-5,TRBD2,NA,TGCGCCAGCAGCTTGGGTGGACTAGCGGGATCCCAAGAGACCCAGTACTTC,CASSLGGLAGSQETQYF
TRBV6-5,TRBJ1-5,NA,once,TGTGCCAGCATTCCAGGGTACGGTCAGCCCCAGCATTTT,CASIPGYGQPQHF
TRBV7-9,TRBJ2-7,NA,NA,TGTGCCAGCAGACAAGGGGCCACCTACGAGCAGTACTTC,CASRQGATYEQYF
TRBV19,TRBJ1-5,NA,NA,TGTGCCAGTAGTATCCGGGAAAATCGCAATCAGCCCCAGCATTTT,CASSIRENRNQPQHF
TRBV6-5,TRBJ1-4,TRBD1,NA,TGTGCCAGCAGTTACTCGACAGGGCCAGGGGATGAAAAACTGTTTTTT,CASSYSTGPGDEKLFF
TRBV21-1,TRBJ1-1,NA,NA,TGTGCCAGCAGCAAAGGCGGACAGTACATGAACACTGAAGCTTTCTTT,CASSKGGQYMNTEAFF
TRBV20-1,TRBJ1-1,NA,NA,TGCAGTGCTAGTAGGGGTGGAGGGAATACTGAAGCTTTCTTT,CSASRGGGNTEAFF
TRBV24-1,TRBJ2-2,TRBD1,NA,TGTGCCACCAGTGATCCCAGGGGGACCGGGGAGCTGTTTTTT,CATSDPRGTGELFF